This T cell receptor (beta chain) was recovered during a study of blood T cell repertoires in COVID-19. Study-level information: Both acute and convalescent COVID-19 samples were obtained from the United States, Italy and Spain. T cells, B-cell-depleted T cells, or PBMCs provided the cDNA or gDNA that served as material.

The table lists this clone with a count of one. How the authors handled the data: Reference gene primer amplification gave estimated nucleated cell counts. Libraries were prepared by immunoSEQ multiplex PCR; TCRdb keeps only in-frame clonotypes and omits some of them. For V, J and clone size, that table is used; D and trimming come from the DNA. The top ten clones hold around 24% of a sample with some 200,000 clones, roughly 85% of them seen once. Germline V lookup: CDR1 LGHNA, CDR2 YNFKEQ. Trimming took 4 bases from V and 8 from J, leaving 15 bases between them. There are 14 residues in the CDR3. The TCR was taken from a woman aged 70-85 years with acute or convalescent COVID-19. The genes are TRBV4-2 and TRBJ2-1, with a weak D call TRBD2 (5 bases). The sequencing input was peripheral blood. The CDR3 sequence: CASSRMGGWDEQFF. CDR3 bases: TGTGCCAGCAGCCGAATGGGCGGGTGGGATGAGCAGTTCTTC.